A single sample gave rise to the 22 T cell receptor beta chains below, sequenced in a study of blood T cell repertoires in COVID-19. This table comes from immunoSEQ multiplex PCR, and its TCRdb copy is limited to in-frame clones, with some not included. The sample carries about 170,000 clones, 80% to 85% recorded once. The sequenced sample consisted of peripheral blood. All receptors derive from a woman aged 55-69 years with acute or convalescent COVID-19.

Concerning this clone itself: The same CDR3 arises from other DNA sequences in this sample as well. This chain uses TRBV6-5 with TRBJ2-2, with 7 bases fitting TRBD2. With 2 bases clipped from V and 0 bases from J, the junction kept 3 bases outside the gene matches. This CDR3 region has 16 residues. The V gene's germline CDR1 is MNHEY and CDR2 SVGAGI. DNA of the CDR3: TGTGCCAGCAGTTACGCGGCGGGGGCGAACACCGGGGAGCTGTTTTTT. As protein: CASSYAAGANTGELFF.

The chain uses TRBV5-6 and TRBJ1-6, with D uncertain. Looked up from germline, CDR1 is SGHDT and CDR2 is YYEEEE. CDR3 size: 17 residues. The V gene lost 1 base and the J gene lost 0 bases, with 11 bases spanning the gap. The CDR3 DNA follows: TGTGCCAGCAGCTTGAGAAAAACGAGCTCCTATAATTCACCCCTCCACTTT. It translates to CASSLRKTSSYNSPLHF.

The chain combines TRBV7-2 with TRBJ1-2; 9 bases match TRBD1. Looked up from germline, CDR1 is SGHTA and CDR2 is FQGNSA. This CDR3 region has 14 residues. The J segment lost 7 bases and the V segment lost 5 bases, leaving 8 bases of the junction unmatched. CDR3 region: CASSPPGQGLGYTF. CDR3 bases: TGTGCCAGCAGCCCTCCGGGACAGGGCCTTGGCTACACCTTC.

The gene calls are TRBV18 and TRBJ1-5, with a tentative D call TRBD1 (6 bases). V was clipped by 6 bases and J by 3 bases, with 12 bases between them. The CDR3 length is 14 residues. Looked up from germline, CDR1 is KGHSH and CDR2 is LQKENI. Written as DNA, the CDR3 is TGTGCCAGCTCCGGGGGGCAGTTCAATCAGCCCCAGCATTTT. It is translated as CASSGGQFNQPQHF. The full variable domain, rest sourced from reference TRBV18 and TRBJ1-5, is NAGVMQNPRHLVRRRGQEARLRCSPMKGHSHVYWYRQLPEEGLKFMVYLQKENIIDESGMPKERFSAEFPKEGPSILRIQQVVRGDSAAYFCASSGGQFNQPQHFGDGTRLSIL.

This chain's CDR3 is CATSARTANTEAFF. The CDR3 DNA reads TGTGCCACCAGCGCCCGGACAGCGAACACTGAAGCTTTCTTT. V usage is TRBV15 and J usage is TRBJ1-1, with a weak D call TRBD1 (6 bases). The CDR3 has 14 residues. Germline V gene sequence: CDR1 LNHNV, CDR2 YYDKDF (reference sequence). Trimming removed 5 bases at V and 1 base at J, with 11 bases between.

V and J are TRBV9 and TRBJ2-7, with D perhaps TRBD1 (6 bases). V was trimmed by 1 base and J by 2 bases, leaving 10 bases between them. CDR1 is SGDLS and CDR2 is YYNGEE in the germline V gene. CDR3 length equals 14 residues. The CDR3 bases are TGTGCCAGCAGCGTAAGGACAGAGGCCTACGAGCAGTACTTC. It codes for CASSVRTEAYEQYF.

The chain has TRBV7-8 and TRBJ2-5; 7 bases match TRBD1. The germline CDR1 and CDR2 sequences are SGHVS and FQNEAQ. This CDR3 region has 15 residues. Trimming removed 5 bases from V and 2 bases from J; junction bases left unmatched: 8. In DNA form, the CDR3 reads TGTGCCAGCAGCCCGCCAGGCAGGGGGCAAGAGACCCAGTACTTC. Translation gives CASSPPGRGQETQYF.

This chain connects TRBV9 to TRBJ1-2; no definite D call. The V end was cut by 0 bases, the J end by 4 bases, with 25 bases between. The CDR3 runs 19 residues. Per germline, CDR1 SGDLS and CDR2 YYNGEE. The CDR3 spells CASSVELRETYKKPYGYTF. The CDR3, as DNA: TGTGCCAGCAGCGTAGAACTTCGGGAGACCTATAAAAAACCCTATGGCTACACCTTC.

This sequence joins TRBV9 and TRBJ2-3, with TRBD2 matching 8 bases. Germline assignment: CDR1 SGDLS and CDR2 YYNGEE. This CDR3 has 13 residues. The ends lost 3 bases at V and 3 bases at J; junction bases unmatched: 0. CDR3 residues: CASSAGGTDTQYF. CDR3 sequence (DNA): TGTGCCAGCAGCGCGGGGGGGACAGATACGCAGTATTTT.

The V and J genes are TRBV7-9 and TRBJ1-2, with a weak D call TRBD1 (6 bases). The CDR3 consists of 13 residues. The germline CDR1 and CDR2 sequences are SEHNR and FQNEAQ (reference sequence). V was pared by 5 bases and J by 4 bases, with 11 bases between. CDR3 loop: CASSTGHIYGYTF. The CDR3 DNA reads as TGTGCCAGCAGCACGGGACACATCTATGGCTACACCTTC.

This clone was found once. This chain links TRBV5-4 with TRBJ1-4; 7 bases map to TRBD1. Germline lookup yields CDR1 SGHNT and CDR2 YYREEE (reference sequence). There are 14 residues in the CDR3. J lost 8 bases, V lost 5 bases, and 9 bases had no gene match. The CDR3 spells CASSLDRLGEKLFF. The CDR3 bases are TGTGCCAGCAGTCTGGACAGGTTGGGGGAAAAACTGTTTTTT.

The rearrangement joins TRBV6-2 or TRBV6-3 to TRBJ2-1; TRBD1 matches 9 bases. With V trimmed by 4 bases and J by 8 bases, 3 bases remained unmatched. The CDR3 length is 13 residues. Germline V gene data show CDR1 as MNHEY and CDR2 as SVGEGT. The CDR3 loop reads CASSSQGADEQFF. CDR3 in DNA: TGTGCCAGCAGTTCACAGGGGGCGGATGAGCAGTTCTTC.

This clone showed up just once. This rearrangement joins TRBV5-1 to TRBJ2-2; a weak D match, TRBD1 (5 bases). In germline, CDR1 is SGHRS, CDR2 YFSETQ. V lost 1 base and J 5 bases, leaving 12 bases between the germline ends. The CDR3 covers 15 residues. DNA for the CDR3: TGCGCCAGCAGCTTGTTGCAGGGTAGAACCGGGGAGCTGTTTTTT. The encoded protein is CASSLLQGRTGELFF.

V and J are TRBV3-1 (or the pseudogene TRBV3-2) and TRBJ2-3, with 7 bases that match TRBD2. This CDR3 contains 14 residues. Per the germline V gene, CDR1 is LGHDT and CDR2 is YNNKEL (reference sequence). With 0 bases clipped from V and 5 bases from J, the junction kept 2 bases outside the gene matches. CDR3 in DNA: TGTGCCAGCAGCCAAGAGGGGGGGGGAGATACGCAGTATTTT. It codes for CASSQEGGGDTQYF.

This chain uses TRBV10-3 with TRBJ1-2; a weak D match, TRBD1 (5 bases). CDR1 and CDR2 (germline): ENHRY, SYGVKD. The CDR3 contains 13 residues. Trimming pared 2 bases from V and 4 bases from J, leaving 8 bases between. The CDR3 sequence is CAISENQGYGYTF. The CDR3 DNA is TGTGCCATCAGTGAGAACCAGGGCTATGGCTACACCTTC.

The chain uses TRBV5-4 and TRBJ1-1; TRBD1 matches at 8 bases. Germline V gene data show CDR1 as SGHNT and CDR2 as YYREEE (reference sequence). The CDR3 consists of 14 residues. With V trimmed by 4 bases and J by 4 bases, 6 bases remained unmatched. The CDR3 protein is CASSMQGAGTEAFF. In DNA, the CDR3 is TGTGCCAGCAGCATGCAGGGGGCGGGCACTGAAGCTTTCTTT.

The rearrangement joins TRBV7-2 to TRBJ2-7, with 8 bases fitting TRBD1. J was trimmed by 2 bases and V by 5 bases; bases with no gene match: 2. The CDR3 extends over 13 amino acids. Per germline, CDR1 SGHTA and CDR2 FQGNSA. DNA for the CDR3: TGTGCCAGCAGCCGGGACAGGACCTACGAGCAGTACTTC. Translating it yields CASSRDRTYEQYF.

V usage is TRBV4-2 and J usage is TRBJ1-2; 10 bases line up with TRBD1. Trimming took 3 bases from V and 8 from J; bases not matched to a gene: 9. Germline loops: CDR1 LGHNA, CDR2 YNFKEQ. The CDR3 runs 15 residues. CDR3 DNA sequence: TGTGCCAGCAGCCAGGGGACCGGGACAGGGGACGGCTACACCTTC. Amino acids: CASSQGTGTGDGYTF.

V gene TRBV4-2 combines with J gene TRBJ1-2, with D perhaps matching TRBD1 (6 bases). The CDR3 contains 12 residues. Looked up from germline, CDR1 is LGHNA and CDR2 is YNFKEQ. V lost 3 bases and J lost 8, with 10 bases in between. The CDR3 is CASSQDSGGYTF. CDR3 coding DNA: TGTGCCAGCAGCCAGGACAGTGGGGGCTACACCTTC.

The rearrangement joins TRBV5-5 to TRBJ2-5, with 11 positions matching TRBD2. Germline V gene data show CDR1 as SGHKS and CDR2 as YYEKEE (reference sequence). With V trimmed by 0 bases and J by 4 bases, 8 bases remained unmatched. This CDR3 has 17 residues. In DNA form, the CDR3 reads TGTGCCAGCAGCTTGGGAACTAGCGGGGGACCTGGAGAGACCCAGTACTTC. Translated, it gives CASSLGTSGGPGETQYF.

J is TRBJ2-7 and V is TRBV7-9; perhaps TRBD2 as D (5 bases). From germline, CDR1 is SEHNR and CDR2 FQNEAQ (reference sequence). The CDR3 is 15 residues long. V lost 5 bases and J 2 bases, leaving 16 bases between the germline ends. The CDR3, as DNA: TGTGCCAGCAGCGGCATTACGCGGGTAACCTACGAGCAGTACTTC. It specifies CASSGITRVTYEQYF.

V is TRBV12-3 or TRBV12-4 and J is TRBJ1-2; TRBD1 agrees at 8 bases. There are 13 residues in the CDR3. Trimming at V came to 3 bases and at J to 8 bases, leaving 5 bases not matched to a gene. This CDR3 is CASSFRDRRGYTF. CDR3 DNA sequence: TGTGCCAGCAGTTTTCGGGACAGGCGCGGCTACACCTTC.